Listed below are T cell receptor beta chains from one sample, sequenced in a study of OX40 agonist ivuxolimab in advanced cancers. Data came from immunoSEQ multiplex PCR; TCRdb stores just in-frame clones and leaves some out. The sample holds tens of thousands of clones, 65% to 85% seen once. Sequencing used CD4+ or CD8+ T cells sorted from blood, obtained in a trial of the OX40 agonist ivuxolimab. The receptors were sampled from an adult with an advanced solid tumor such as melanoma, head and neck, liver or kidney cancer. Each CDR3 is given with its conserved first and last residue. Fields, in order: D gene, clone size, J gene, V gene, CDR3 DNA, CDR3 protein. The D gene is left open where the match is weak. Clone size is not always given. Where it is, it says once, few, many or a class for expanded clones.

D gene: TRBD1
clone size: NA
J gene: TRBJ2-6
V gene: TRBV4-2
CDR3 DNA: TGTGCCAGCAGCCAACAGGGGGCTGGGGCCAACGTCCTGACTTTC
CDR3 protein: CASSQQGAGANVLTF

D gene: NA
clone size: NA
J gene: TRBJ1-4
V gene: TRBV5-1
CDR3 DNA: TGCGCCAGCAGCTTCGGGGGCCCTAATGAAAAACTGTTTTTT
CDR3 protein: CASSFGGPNEKLFF

D gene: TRBD2
clone size: NA
J gene: TRBJ2-1
V gene: TRBV6-6
CDR3 DNA: TGTGCCAGCAAACGGGGGGTCAATGAGCAGTTCTTC
CDR3 protein: CASKRGVNEQFF

D gene: NA
clone size: NA
J gene: TRBJ2-4
V gene: TRBV11-1
CDR3 DNA: TGTGCCAGCAGCACAGCGGTAGCCAAAAACATTCAGTACTTC
CDR3 protein: CASSTAVAKNIQYF

D gene: NA
clone size: NA
J gene: TRBJ1-1
V gene: TRBV2
CDR3 DNA: TGTGCCAGCAGCAATTGGGGTCCTGAAGCTTTCTTT
CDR3 protein: CASSNWGPEAFF

D gene: NA
clone size: NA
J gene: TRBJ2-2
V gene: TRBV6-1
CDR3 DNA: TGTGCCAGCGAGGCGGCCGGGGAGCTGTTTTTT
CDR3 protein: CASEAAGELFF

D gene: TRBD2
clone size: NA
J gene: TRBJ2-3
V gene: TRBV6-1
CDR3 DNA: TGTGCCAGCGCGGGGGTCCTCACAGATACGCAGTATTTT
CDR3 protein: CASAGVLTDTQYF

D gene: NA
clone size: few
J gene: TRBJ1-1
V gene: TRBV28
CDR3 DNA: TGTGCCAGCAGCCCCGGGGGGGCGCGATGGACTGAAGCTTTCTTT
CDR3 protein: CASSPGGARWTEAFF

D gene: TRBD2
clone size: NA
J gene: TRBJ2-7
V gene: TRBV2
CDR3 DNA: TGTGCCAGCAGTGTAACGGGGGGGAACGAGCAGTACTTC
CDR3 protein: CASSVTGGNEQYF

D gene: NA
clone size: NA
J gene: TRBJ2-2
V gene: TRBV28
CDR3 DNA: TGTGCCAGCAGTTTACACCCCATGGACACCGGGGAGCTGTTTTTT
CDR3 protein: CASSLHPMDTGELFF

D gene: NA
clone size: NA
J gene: TRBJ2-1
V gene: TRBV20-1
CDR3 DNA: TGCAGTGCTAGTGGGTGGAATGAGCAGTTCTTC
CDR3 protein: CSASGWNEQFF

D gene: NA
clone size: NA
J gene: TRBJ2-2
V gene: TRBV11-3
CDR3 DNA: TGTGCCAGCAGCAGAAGGGGGAACACCGGGGAGCTGTTTTTT
CDR3 protein: CASSRRGNTGELFF

D gene: TRBD1
clone size: NA
J gene: TRBJ1-2
V gene: TRBV6-1
CDR3 DNA: TGTGCCAGCAGTGAGGGGACAGGCACATATGGCTACACCTTC
CDR3 protein: CASSEGTGTYGYTF

D gene: TRBD1
clone size: few
J gene: TRBJ2-3
V gene: TRBV4-3
CDR3 DNA: TGCGCCAGCAGCCAGCAAACAGGGGGAAGTAGCACAGATACGCAGTATTTT
CDR3 protein: CASSQQTGGSSTDTQYF

D gene: NA
clone size: many
J gene: TRBJ2-3
V gene: TRBV6-4
CDR3 DNA: TGTGCCAGCAGTGACGAGGGGACCGGGGAGCAGTATTTT
CDR3 protein: CASSDEGTGEQYF

D gene: NA
clone size: once
J gene: TRBJ2-5
V gene: TRBV5-4
CDR3 DNA: TGTGCCAGCAGCGTAGGGGGGGGGCCAGAGACCCAGTACTTC
CDR3 protein: CASSVGGGPETQYF

D gene: TRBD1
clone size: NA
J gene: TRBJ2-1
V gene: TRBV6-1
CDR3 DNA: TGTGCCGCAGACAGGGGTAGCTCCTACAATGAGCAGTTCTTC
CDR3 protein: CAADRGSSYNEQFF

D gene: TRBD1
clone size: NA
J gene: TRBJ1-1
V gene: TRBV7-2
CDR3 DNA: TGTGCCAGCAGCCCGACGACAGGGCCGAACACTGAAGCTTTCTTT
CDR3 protein: CASSPTTGPNTEAFF

D gene: NA
clone size: once
J gene: TRBJ1-6
V gene: TRBV6-1
CDR3 DNA: TGTGCCAGCAGTGAATTCGTTAATTCACCCCTCCACTTT
CDR3 protein: CASSEFVNSPLHF

D gene: TRBD2
clone size: NA
J gene: TRBJ2-7
V gene: TRBV27
CDR3 DNA: TGTGCCAGCAGTTTTGGGACTAGCGGGAGATACGAGCAGTACTTC
CDR3 protein: CASSFGTSGRYEQYF

D gene: NA
clone size: NA
J gene: TRBJ2-7
V gene: TRBV4-3
CDR3 DNA: TGCGCCAGCAGCCAAGGGTGGACTGCATCCTACGAGCAGTACTTC
CDR3 protein: CASSQGWTASYEQYF

D gene: TRBD2
clone size: NA
J gene: TRBJ2-7
V gene: TRBV7-2
CDR3 DNA: TGTGCCAGCAGCTTCTCCTCCGGGGTAGCGGGAGACTCCTACGAGCAGTACTTC
CDR3 protein: CASSFSSGVAGDSYEQYF

D gene: NA
clone size: NA
J gene: TRBJ2-3
V gene: TRBV5-4
CDR3 DNA: TGTGCCAGCAGCTTGGAAGATACGCAGTATTTT
CDR3 protein: CASSLEDTQYF

D gene: NA
clone size: NA
J gene: TRBJ2-2
V gene: TRBV7-2
CDR3 DNA: TGTGCCAGCAGCTTAAATGCGGAGTTCAACACCGGGGAGCTGTTTTTT
CDR3 protein: CASSLNAEFNTGELFF

D gene: NA
clone size: few
J gene: TRBJ2-2
V gene: TRBV6-5
CDR3 DNA: TGTGCCAGCAGTTACTCGAGGAGGTCCGGGGAGCTGTTTTTT
CDR3 protein: CASSYSRRSGELFF

D gene: NA
clone size: NA
J gene: TRBJ2-7
V gene: TRBV5-2
CDR3 DNA: TGTGCCAGCAGCCAGCAAGAGGGAGGCTACGAGCAGTACTTC
CDR3 protein: CASSQQEGGYEQYF

D gene: TRBD1
clone size: NA
J gene: TRBJ1-5
V gene: TRBV6-5
CDR3 DNA: TGTGCCAGCAGGGACAGGTTGAATCAGCCCCAGCATTTT
CDR3 protein: CASRDRLNQPQHF

D gene: NA
clone size: NA
J gene: TRBJ2-7
V gene: TRBV30
CDR3 DNA: TGTGCCTGGAAGTACGGTCACTCCTACGAGCAGTACTTC
CDR3 protein: CAWKYGHSYEQYF

D gene: TRBD1
clone size: once
J gene: TRBJ2-5
V gene: TRBV29-1
CDR3 DNA: TGCAGCGTTAGCCATTCAGGGGGCTCGGAGACCCAGTACTTC
CDR3 protein: CSVSHSGGSETQYF

D gene: TRBD2
clone size: NA
J gene: TRBJ2-4
V gene: TRBV29-1
CDR3 DNA: TGCAGCGTTGAAGGCCGGTCTAGCGGGAGGGAGGGGGAAAACATTCAGTACTTC
CDR3 protein: CSVEGRSSGREGENIQYF

D gene: NA
clone size: medium-sized
J gene: TRBJ1-4
V gene: TRBV5-8
CDR3 DNA: TGTGCCAGCAGCTTGCGTGGAGGCGGTGAAAAACTGTTTTTT
CDR3 protein: CASSLRGGGEKLFF

D gene: NA
clone size: NA
J gene: TRBJ2-3
V gene: TRBV1
CDR3 DNA: TGCACCAGCAGCCAAGATTGGTCATCGACGGAACGCACAGATACGCAGTATTTT
CDR3 protein: CTSSQDWSSTERTDTQYF

D gene: NA
clone size: NA
J gene: TRBJ2-7
V gene: TRBV7-9
CDR3 DNA: TGTGCCAGCAGCTTAGAACAGGGTTTACGGGAGCAGTACTTC
CDR3 protein: CASSLEQGLREQYF

D gene: TRBD1
clone size: NA
J gene: TRBJ1-5
V gene: TRBV18
CDR3 DNA: TGTGCCAGCTCCCCGACAGGGAACAATCAGCCCCAGCATTTT
CDR3 protein: CASSPTGNNQPQHF

D gene: NA
clone size: NA
J gene: TRBJ1-2
V gene: TRBV18
CDR3 DNA: TGTGCCAGCTCACCAGGGAAAAACTATGGCTACACCTTC
CDR3 protein: CASSPGKNYGYTF

D gene: NA
clone size: NA
J gene: TRBJ2-7
V gene: TRBV11-3
CDR3 DNA: TGTGCCAGCAGCTTAGCCATAGAGGGTTACGAGCAGTACTTC
CDR3 protein: CASSLAIEGYEQYF

D gene: NA
clone size: NA
J gene: TRBJ1-6
V gene: TRBV5-6
CDR3 DNA: TGTGCCAGCAGTTCGACACAACTGGATTCACCCCTCCACTTT
CDR3 protein: CASSSTQLDSPLHF

D gene: NA
clone size: NA
J gene: TRBJ1-3
V gene: TRBV18
CDR3 DNA: TGTGCCAGCTCACTGGACAGTTTGAGCTCTGGAAACACCATATATTTT
CDR3 protein: CASSLDSLSSGNTIYF

D gene: NA
clone size: NA
J gene: TRBJ2-5
V gene: TRBV9
CDR3 DNA: TGTGCCAGCAGCGTAGGAGGGGAGACCCAGTACTTC
CDR3 protein: CASSVGGETQYF

D gene: NA
clone size: once
J gene: TRBJ2-1
V gene: TRBV19
CDR3 DNA: TGTGCCAGTAGTATGAATCAGCGAGACAATGAGCAGTTCTTC
CDR3 protein: CASSMNQRDNEQFF

D gene: TRBD1
clone size: NA
J gene: TRBJ2-2
V gene: TRBV4-2
CDR3 DNA: TGTGCCAGCAGCCCCACGGACAGGGGTGGAAGCACCGGGGAGCTGTTTTTT
CDR3 protein: CASSPTDRGGSTGELFF

D gene: TRBD1
clone size: medium-sized
J gene: TRBJ2-7
V gene: TRBV6-5
CDR3 DNA: TGTGCCAGCAGTCCGGGGACAGCCGGCTACGAGCAGTACTTC
CDR3 protein: CASSPGTAGYEQYF

D gene: TRBD1
clone size: once
J gene: TRBJ1-1
V gene: TRBV5-1
CDR3 DNA: TGCGCCAGCAGCTTGACAGGGGCTGCGCCTGAAGCTTTCTTT
CDR3 protein: CASSLTGAAPEAFF

D gene: NA
clone size: medium-sized
J gene: TRBJ1-1
V gene: TRBV7-3
CDR3 DNA: TGTGCCAGCAGCTTAAGGGGGGCCCCCACTGAAGCTTTCTTT
CDR3 protein: CASSLRGAPTEAFF

D gene: TRBD2
clone size: NA
J gene: TRBJ2-3
V gene: TRBV15
CDR3 DNA: TGTGCCACCAGCATTACTAGCGTAAGCACAGATACGCAGTATTTT
CDR3 protein: CATSITSVSTDTQYF

D gene: NA
clone size: NA
J gene: TRBJ2-6
V gene: TRBV29-1
CDR3 DNA: TGCAGCGTTGAAAAAACCTCTGGGGCCAACGTCCTGACTTTC
CDR3 protein: CSVEKTSGANVLTF

D gene: NA
clone size: NA
J gene: TRBJ1-6
V gene: TRBV28
CDR3 DNA: TGTGCCAGCACCCCACTGGGGTATTCACCCCTCCACTTT
CDR3 protein: CASTPLGYSPLHF

D gene: NA
clone size: NA
J gene: TRBJ2-7
V gene: TRBV9
CDR3 DNA: TGTGCCAGCAGCGACGACTCCTACGAGCAGTACTTC
CDR3 protein: CASSDDSYEQYF

D gene: NA
clone size: NA
J gene: TRBJ1-2
V gene: TRBV28
CDR3 DNA: TGTGCCAGCAGTGAGGGGCAGCCCGGCAGCTACACCTTC
CDR3 protein: CASSEGQPGSYTF

D gene: NA
clone size: NA
J gene: TRBJ2-2
V gene: TRBV9
CDR3 DNA: TGTGCCAGCAGCGTATTGAGGGGCTCGAACACCGGGGAGCTGTTTTTT
CDR3 protein: CASSVLRGSNTGELFF

D gene: NA
clone size: NA
J gene: TRBJ1-3
V gene: TRBV23-1
CDR3 DNA: TGCGCCAGCAGTCAAGGGCTGGAGAAAACCGGAAACACCATATATTTT
CDR3 protein: CASSQGLEKTGNTIYF

D gene: TRBD1
clone size: NA
J gene: TRBJ2-3
V gene: TRBV27
CDR3 DNA: TGTGCCAGCAGTCCCTTCCCCCCCGGGACAGGGGGCACAGATACGCAGTATTTT
CDR3 protein: CASSPFPPGTGGTDTQYF

D gene: NA
clone size: NA
J gene: TRBJ2-3
V gene: TRBV6-4
CDR3 DNA: TGTGCCAGCAGTGGTGAGGGAGGAGCAGATACGCAGTATTTT
CDR3 protein: CASSGEGGADTQYF

D gene: NA
clone size: NA
J gene: TRBJ2-2
V gene: TRBV7-6
CDR3 DNA: TGTGCCAGCAGCCCCAGGGGTGGGCTAGTTAACACCGGGGAGCTGTTTTTT
CDR3 protein: CASSPRGGLVNTGELFF

D gene: NA
clone size: few
J gene: TRBJ1-3
V gene: TRBV6-6
CDR3 DNA: TGTGCCAGCAGCCACCCCCAAGACGGAAACACCATATATTTT
CDR3 protein: CASSHPQDGNTIYF

D gene: NA
clone size: once
J gene: TRBJ1-3
V gene: TRBV5-1
CDR3 DNA: TGCGCCAGCAGCTTGGAACACACCTCTGGAAACACCATATATTTT
CDR3 protein: CASSLEHTSGNTIYF

D gene: TRBD2
clone size: NA
J gene: TRBJ2-5
V gene: TRBV18
CDR3 DNA: TGTGCCAGCTCACCCCGGAGGGCGAGCGGGGGGTTGGAGACCCAGTACTTC
CDR3 protein: CASSPRRASGGLETQYF

D gene: TRBD2
clone size: NA
J gene: TRBJ2-4
V gene: TRBV4-3
CDR3 DNA: TGCGCCAGCAGCCAAGACGATAGCGGGAGCAAAAACATTCAGTACTTC
CDR3 protein: CASSQDDSGSKNIQYF

D gene: NA
clone size: NA
J gene: TRBJ1-5
V gene: TRBV19
CDR3 DNA: TGTGCCAGTAGTATAACAACAGGGTCTAGCAATCAGCCCCAGCATTTT
CDR3 protein: CASSITTGSSNQPQHF